Described below is a single T cell receptor (beta chain) sequence and its context. Its target is not known. This sample is part of a study of blood T cells in healthy people across ages. For the second PCR, which ran for about 7 to 11 cycles, a sample-barcoded 5' primer and a J-beta primer mix were used. Every single cDNA molecule received a tag from a template-switch adaptor with 12 random nucleotides. TCRdb fed the 5' RACE reads into MiXCR, producing one record per CDR3 protein. In the table there are 800,000 to 950,000 distinct CDR3 sequences, 48% of which are singletons. In germline, CDR1 is MDHEN, CDR2 SYDVKM. Trimming removed 6 bases at V and 2 bases at J, with 11 bases between. There are 15 residues in the CDR3. Study-wide results and caveats: Long-lived and aged donors differed, with more naive CD4+ cells and higher diversity in the long-lived. A strong correlation was seen between TCR beta diversity and naive T cell percentage. Unknown CMV status may confound age-related changes in expanded clones.

This chain connects TRBV28 to TRBJ2-6; possibly TRBD1 for D (6 bases). The clonotype was recovered from a man in his thirties or forties in good health. Sequencing was carried out using blood. CDR3 amino acids: CASRGAGTGANVLTF. The CDR3 DNA is TGTGCCAGCAGGGGGGCAGGGACTGGGGCCAACGTCCTGACTTTC.